One sample yielded the 17 T cell receptor beta chains listed below, sequenced in a study of shared clonotypes between healthy human individuals. The repertoire was sequenced with immunoSEQ multiplex PCR; TCRdb's copy has only in-frame clones and lacks some. The sample includes some 2 million clones, around 95% of them seen just once. Sequencing used naive CD4+ T cells sorted from blood. Subset indicated: CD45RA+ positively selected. The receptors come from a man aged 18-30 years in good health.

This clone appeared many times. Different DNA sequences within this sample yield the same CDR3. V gene TRBV9 combines with J gene TRBJ1-6; possibly TRBD1 for D (5 bases). The CDR3 length is 15 residues. The germline CDR1 and CDR2 sequences are SGDLS and YYNGEE. Between the trimmed V and J ends, which lost 0 bases and 7 bases, there was a span of 11 bases. In DNA form, the CDR3 reads TGTGCCAGCAGCGTAGTGCAGGGCCCCAATTCACCCCTCCACTTT. Encoded protein: CASSVVQGPNSPLHF.

The CDR3 region is CASSGGGNTIYF. CDR3 nucleotide sequence: TGTGCCAGCAGTGGCGGGGGAAACACCATATATTTT. The chain links TRBV6-5 to TRBJ1-3; D is uncertain. Germline loops: CDR1 MNHEY, CDR2 SVGAGI. The V gene lost 5 bases and the J gene lost 4 bases, with 6 bases spanning the gap. The CDR3 has 12 amino acids.

This sequence joins TRBV18 and TRBJ1-5; possible D gene TRBD1, 6 bases. The CDR3 is 14 amino acids. Trimming cost V 6 bases and J 6 bases, with 15 bases left between them. Germline values: CDR1 KGHSH, CDR2 LQKENI. The CDR3 is CASSHREESQPQHF. CDR3 coding DNA: TGTGCCAGCTCGCACAGGGAAGAGAGTCAGCCCCAGCATTTT.

The J gene is TRBJ1-2, the V gene TRBV6-1, with D hard to call. The CDR3 extends over 12 amino acids. Germline CDR1 and CDR2: MNHNS and SASEGT. V lost 1 base to trimming and J lost 8 bases, with 8 bases between them. CDR3 sequence reads: CASSEGPLGYTF. CDR3 coding DNA: TGTGCCAGCAGTGAAGGACCATTAGGCTACACCTTC.

The gene calls are TRBV7-6 and TRBJ2-1; TRBD1 is a possible D gene (7 bases). V lost 5 bases to trimming and J lost 7 bases, with 15 bases between them. Germline loops: CDR1 SGHVS, CDR2 FNYEAQ. The CDR3 spans 14 residues. Here the CDR3 reads CASSPLTGRNEQFF. CDR3 bases: TGTGCCAGCAGCCCTTTGACAGGGAGGAATGAGCAGTTCTTC.

The rearrangement links TRBV30 to TRBJ2-3; D gene unclear. This CDR3 has 13 residues. The V gene lost 1 base and the J gene lost 4 bases, with 9 bases spanning the gap. From germline, CDR1 is GTSNPN and CDR2 SVGIG (reference sequence). This CDR3 reads CAWSGSSADTQYF. The CDR3 DNA reads TGTGCCTGGAGTGGAAGCTCCGCAGATACGCAGTATTTT.

The rearrangement uses TRBV6-6 and TRBJ2-7; 9 nucleotides match TRBD1. V shed 2 bases and J 4 bases; nucleotides not matched to a gene: 6. The CDR3 is 15 amino acids. Germline assignment: CDR1 MNHNY and CDR2 SVGAGI (reference sequence). The CDR3 DNA reads as TGTGCCAGCAGTTACCGGGACAGGGATCCTTACGAGCAGTACTTC. It translates to CASSYRDRDPYEQYF.

This sequence joins TRBV6-6 and TRBJ2-7; TRBD2 matches at 11 bases. The CDR3 loop spans 15 amino acids. With 4 bases clipped from V and 7 bases from J, the junction kept 9 bases outside the gene matches. Germline assignment: CDR1 MNHNY and CDR2 SVGAGI (reference sequence). Here the CDR3 reads CASSSRLAGLGEQYF. The CDR3 bases are TGTGCCAGCAGTTCGCGACTAGCGGGATTGGGGGAGCAGTACTTC.

The rearrangement uses TRBV2 and TRBJ1-1; the D is unclear. Germline V lookup: CDR1 SNHLY, CDR2 FYNNEI. There are 14 residues in the CDR3. V was pared by 2 bases and J by 1 base, with 8 bases between. As DNA, the CDR3 is TGTGCCAGCAGTGAAACGGTACAGAACACTGAAGCTTTCTTT. Translating it yields CASSETVQNTEAFF.

V gene TRBV11-1 combines with J gene TRBJ1-1; unclear D gene. Germline CDR1 SGHAT, CDR2 FQDESV (reference sequence). This CDR3 region has 13 residues. The V end was cut by 0 bases, the J end by 8 bases, with 10 bases between. The CDR3 region is CASSLASLPEAFF. In DNA form, the CDR3 reads TGTGCCAGCAGCTTAGCGAGTCTTCCAGAAGCTTTCTTT. Combining the CDR3 with reference TRBV11-1 and TRBJ1-1 gives the whole variable domain EAEVAQSPRYKITEKSQAVAFWCDPISGHATLYWYRQILGQGPELLVQFQDESVVDDSQLPKDRFSAERLKGVDSTLKIQPAELGDSAMYLCASSLASLPEAFFGQGTRLTVV.

Points on this clone: Additional DNA sequences in this sample encode the identical CDR3. J is TRBJ2-3 and V is TRBV18; D is unresolved. Germline V CDR1 and CDR2: KGHSH, LQKENI. The ends were cut back, 3 bases at V and 3 bases at J, with 7 bases in the middle. CDR3 length: 13 amino acids. Written as DNA, the CDR3 is TGTGCCAGCTCACCCCCTGGAACAGATACGCAGTATTTT. It specifies CASSPPGTDTQYF.

The chain couples TRBV7-9 to TRBJ2-1, with 14 bases aligning to TRBD2. The germline CDR1 and CDR2 sequences are SEHNR and FQNEAQ (reference sequence). The CDR3 length is 16 residues. Trimming took 6 bases from V and 4 from J; bases not matched to a gene: 5. CDR3 amino acids: CASRTGLAGEYNEQFF. DNA of the CDR3: TGTGCCAGCAGAACGGGACTAGCGGGAGAGTACAATGAGCAGTTCTTC.

The V call is TRBV4-3, the J call TRBJ1-2; tentative D call: TRBD1 (5 bases). The CDR3 runs 15 residues. Germline values: CDR1 LGHNA, CDR2 YSLEER. The V end was cut by 0 bases, the J end by 7 bases, with 15 bases between. The CDR3 is CASSQDWGRRSGYTF. The CDR3 nucleotides read TGCGCCAGCAGCCAAGATTGGGGCAGGAGGAGTGGCTACACCTTC.

This clone was picked up a small number of times. V is TRBV5-4 and J is TRBJ1-1; D remains unclear. Trimming shortened V by 0 bases and J by 1 base, and 4 bases separated the two germline ends. The CDR3 runs to 13 residues. Looked up from germline, CDR1 is SGHNT and CDR2 is YYREEE (reference sequence). CDR3 sequence (DNA): TGTGCCAGCAGCTTGGACGAGAACACTGAAGCTTTCTTT. Its translation: CASSLDENTEAFF.

The J gene is TRBJ2-7, the V gene TRBV2; D tentatively fits TRBD1 or TRBD2 (5 bases each). CDR1 is SNHLY and CDR2 is FYNNEI in the germline V gene. Trimming removed 7 bases from V and 7 bases from J, with 23 bases in between. The CDR3 sequence is 15 residues long. CDR3 amino acids: CASIGPGRSKGEQYF. The CDR3 DNA reads TGTGCCAGCATCGGACCGGGACGATCAAAGGGGGAGCAGTACTTC.

Regarding this clone: The same CDR3 also results from other DNA sequences found in this sample. This chain joins TRBV5-1 and TRBJ1-1; no firm D call. The CDR3 has 14 residues. The ends were cut back, 0 bases at V and 4 bases at J, with 10 bases in the middle. CDR1 is SGHRS and CDR2 is YFSETQ in the germline V gene. CDR3 nucleotides: TGCGCCAGCAGCTTGGCCACGGGGTCCACTGAAGCTTTCTTT. This codes for CASSLATGSTEAFF.

The chain combines TRBV9 with TRBJ1-6; D perhaps matches TRBD1 (5 bases). Germline V gene lookup returns CDR1 SGDLS and CDR2 YYNGEE. Trimming took off 2 bases at V and 7 bases at J, with 16 bases between the two ends. The CDR3 has 16 residues. CDR3 loop: CASSVSSGLKNSPLHF. The CDR3 nucleotides read TGTGCCAGCAGCGTGTCATCGGGACTTAAAAATTCACCCCTCCACTTT.